This T cell receptor beta chain was profiled in a study of T-cell memory formation after mild COVID-19. Germline V lookup: CDR1 GTSNPN, CDR2 SVGIG (reference sequence). The CDR3 covers 14 residues. V lost 2 bases, J lost 2 bases, and 12 bases lay in between. Via MiXCR, TCRdb re-called the 5' RACE reads, giving one row per CDR3 protein. The data contain about 390,000 distinct CDR3 sequences, approximately 21% of them singletons. The genes are TRBV30 and TRBJ1-1; D might be TRBD1 (5 bases). The sequencing input was PBMCs or a T cell subset sorted from them (not recorded which). This TCR derives from an adult woman who had mild COVID-19 (a few samples of this study predate the infection). Cell type and time point are not known. The CDR3 DNA is TGTGCCTGGAGTTGGGGCAAGCTCAACACTGAAGCTTTCTTT. This encodes CAWSWGKLNTEAFF.